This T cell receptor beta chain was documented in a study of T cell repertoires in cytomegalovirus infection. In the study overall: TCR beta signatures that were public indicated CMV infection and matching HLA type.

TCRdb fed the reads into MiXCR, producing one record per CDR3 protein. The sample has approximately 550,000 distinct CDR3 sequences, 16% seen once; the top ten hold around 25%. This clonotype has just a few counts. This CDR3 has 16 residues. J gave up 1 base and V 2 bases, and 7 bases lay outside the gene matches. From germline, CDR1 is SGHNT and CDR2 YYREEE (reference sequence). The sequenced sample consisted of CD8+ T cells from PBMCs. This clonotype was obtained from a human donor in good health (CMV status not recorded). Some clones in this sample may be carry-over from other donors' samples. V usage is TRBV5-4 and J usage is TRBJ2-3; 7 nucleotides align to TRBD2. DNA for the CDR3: TGTGCCAGCAGCTTCGGAAGCGGGATGGGCACAGATACGCAGTATTTT. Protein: CASSFGSGMGTDTQYF.